This T cell receptor (beta chain) is from a study of patients and donors after allogeneic stem cell transplantation. TCRdb fed the RT-PCR reads into MiXCR, producing one record per CDR3 protein. Among 800,000 to 1,000,000 distinct CDR3 sequences listed, about 20% were seen once. This CDR3 comprises 11 residues. Per germline, CDR1 MGHDK and CDR2 SYGVNS. V was cut by 7 bases and J by 7 bases, with 10 bases left in between. The origin of this receptor is a human donor who was either an allogeneic HSCT recipient or a stem cell or donor lymphocyte infusion donor (not recorded which). It is not recorded whose cells these are; they may come from a transplant donor. The V call is TRBV25-1, the J call TRBJ1-2, with unresolved D. Input material: blood, either unsorted or a sorted T cell fraction (not recorded which). DNA of the CDR3: TGTGCCAGCAACGTCGGCGGTGGCTACACCTTC. It encodes CASNVGGGYTF.